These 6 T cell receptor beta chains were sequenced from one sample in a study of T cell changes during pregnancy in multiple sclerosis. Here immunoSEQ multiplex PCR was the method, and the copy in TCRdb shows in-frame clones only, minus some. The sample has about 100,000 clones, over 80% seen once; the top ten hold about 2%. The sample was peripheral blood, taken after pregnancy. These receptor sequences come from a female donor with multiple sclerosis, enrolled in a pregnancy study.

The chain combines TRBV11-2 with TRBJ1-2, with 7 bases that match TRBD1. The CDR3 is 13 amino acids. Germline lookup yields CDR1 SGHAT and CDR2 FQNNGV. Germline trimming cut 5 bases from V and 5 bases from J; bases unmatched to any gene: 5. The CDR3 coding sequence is TGTGCCAGCAGCCGGGGGACAGTATATGGCTACACCTTC. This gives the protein CASSRGTVYGYTF.

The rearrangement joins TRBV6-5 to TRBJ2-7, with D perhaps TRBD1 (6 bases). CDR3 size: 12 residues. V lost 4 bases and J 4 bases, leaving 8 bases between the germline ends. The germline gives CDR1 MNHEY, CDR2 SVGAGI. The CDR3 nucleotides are TGTGCCAGCAGTTCGGACAGTTACGAGCAGTACTTC. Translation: CASSSDSYEQYF.

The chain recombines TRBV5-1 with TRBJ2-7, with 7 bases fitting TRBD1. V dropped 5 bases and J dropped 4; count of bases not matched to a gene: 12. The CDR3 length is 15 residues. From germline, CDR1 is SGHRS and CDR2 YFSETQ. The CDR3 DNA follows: TGCGCCAGCAGTGATAGACAGGGAACCGCTTACGAGCAGTACTTC. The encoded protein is CASSDRQGTAYEQYF.

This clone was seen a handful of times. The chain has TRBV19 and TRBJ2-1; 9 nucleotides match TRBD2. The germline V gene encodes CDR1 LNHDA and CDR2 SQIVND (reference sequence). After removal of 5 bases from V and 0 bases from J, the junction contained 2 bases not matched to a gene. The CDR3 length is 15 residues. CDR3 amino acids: CASSLSGSSYNEQFF. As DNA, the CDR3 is TGTGCCAGTAGTCTTAGCGGGAGCTCCTACAATGAGCAGTTCTTC.

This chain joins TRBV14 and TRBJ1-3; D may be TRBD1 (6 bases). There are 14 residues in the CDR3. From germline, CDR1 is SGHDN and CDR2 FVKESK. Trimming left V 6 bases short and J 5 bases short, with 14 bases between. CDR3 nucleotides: TGTGCCAGCAGGGTGGCGGGGGCAAGAAACACCATATATTTT. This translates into CASRVAGARNTIYF.

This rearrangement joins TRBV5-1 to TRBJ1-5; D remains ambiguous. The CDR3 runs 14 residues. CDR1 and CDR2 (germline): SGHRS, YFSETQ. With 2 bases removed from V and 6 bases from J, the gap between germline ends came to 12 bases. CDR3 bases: TGCGCCAGCAGCTTATCCCTGGGGAGTCAGCCCCAGCATTTT. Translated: CASSLSLGSQPQHF.